This TCR beta chain was identified in a study of long-term antiretroviral therapy in people with HIV. V shed 5 bases and J 5 bases; nucleotides not matched to a gene: 10. CDR1 SGHTA and CDR2 FQGTGA come from the germline V gene. This CDR3 is built from 16 residues. HIV-positive participants all received treatment in the United States. In the case of this clone: Its target is not known.

A v3.0 immunoSEQ assay was performed at survey level. Clones were sequenced by immunoSEQ multiplex PCR, and TCRdb holds only the in-frame ones, with some missing. The sample has about 16,000 clones, 85% to 95% seen once. Findings and caveats of the study: Although diversity increased after ART, it remained lower than in transplant donor controls. Repertoires looked antigen-experienced, with only a slight naive shift after ART. Absence of data on ART adherence, viral resistance or therapy changes was noted.

The V and J genes are TRBV7-3 and TRBJ2-3; TRBD2 matches at 10 bases. This TCR derives from a man under 40 with HIV. The source was unsorted PBMCs, collected 10 to 12 years after starting antiretroviral therapy. CDR3 sequence (DNA): TGTGCCAGCAGCCTACACGGGACTAGCGAGGTAGATACGCAGTATTTT. The encoded protein is CASSLHGTSEVDTQYF.